This T cell receptor (beta chain) was recovered during a study of radiotherapy plus CTLA-4 blockade in lung cancer (dated by TCRdb to 2016 to 2019). At the level of the whole study: Among enrolled patients, roughly 17% had an objective response and 25% to 35% reached disease control.

The full study reports these points: Early dynamic changes in blood T cell clones, together with increased serum interferon-beta after radiation, were reported as the strongest predictors of response. After treatment with radiotherapy and ipilimumab, TCR clones that originated in tumors expanded in peripheral blood.

CDR1 and CDR2, looked up from the germline V gene, are SQVTM and ANQGSEA. V is shortened by 7 bases, J by 1 base, and the region joining them spans 13 bases. The CDR3 contains 13 residues, cysteine and phenylalanine counted. Only the CDR3 region is kept as DNA, spanning 39 bases read in frame from base 1. The study tested focal radiation therapy combined with CTLA-4 blockade (ipilimumab) in patients with chemo-refractory metastatic non-small-cell lung cancer. The library was built by means of the immunoSEQ multiplex PCR assay. Entries here come from immuneACCESS through TCRdb and include only in-frame sequences with V and J called. Some clones fail to appear in such tables; in the studies checked, an unresolved V gene covers under half of the shortfall, and the cause of the remainder is unknown. For this sample there are about 57,000 clones; around 80% appear just once. The ten largest clonotypes hold roughly 15% of the sample.

This clone has a handful of counts. Its recognized antigen is unknown. Base quality data are lacking; no much larger clone is found one base away. Sequencing was performed on peripheral blood, taken from a patient treated with radiotherapy plus ipilimumab. The rearranged segments are TRBV29-1 and TRBJ1-1, with TRBD1 as a weak D call on 5 bases. The clonotype comes from a human donor with non-small cell lung cancer who had a complete response to radiotherapy plus ipilimumab. The CDR3 is CSARRGSNTEAFF. DNA sequence: TGCAGCGCGAGGCGGGGGTCGAACACTGAAGCTTTCTTT.